Listed below are T cell receptor beta chains from one sample, sequenced in a study of OX40 agonist ivuxolimab in advanced cancers. Assay: immunoSEQ multiplex PCR; the TCRdb copy retains only in-frame clones and omits some. Here the sample spans approximately 77,000 clones, over 75% being singletons. The sample here was CD4+ or CD8+ T cells sorted from blood, taken in a trial of the OX40 agonist ivuxolimab. The receptors here all came from an adult with an advanced solid tumor such as melanoma, head and neck, liver or kidney cancer. Each CDR3 is given with its conserved first and last residue. Fields, in order: clone size, D gene, V gene, J gene, CDR3 DNA, CDR3 protein. The D gene is left open where the match is weak. Clone size is given for some rows only: seen once, a few or many times, or a class if the clone is expanded.

>few|-|TRBV5-4|TRBJ1-2
TGTGCCAGCAGCCCTGGGACAACTGGCTATGGCTACACCTTC
CASSPGTTGYGYTF
>-|-|TRBV2|TRBJ2-5
TGTGCCAGCGGGACCCAAGAGACCCAGTACTTC
CASGTQETQYF
>-|-|TRBV7-2|TRBJ2-5
TGTGCCAGCAGCTGGGGCTGGGGTATGGAGACCCAGTACTTC
CASSWGWGMETQYF
>-|TRBD1|TRBV11-3|TRBJ2-2
TGTGCCAGCAGCTTACATGGGGGACAGGGGACCGGGGAGCTGTTTTTT
CASSLHGGQGTGELFF
>-|-|TRBV27|TRBJ1-2
TGTGCCAGCAGTCCTACAGGCGGCTACACCTTC
CASSPTGGYTF
>-|TRBD2|TRBV9|TRBJ2-1
TGTGCCAGCAGCGTGCTTAGCGGGACGAATTACAATGAGCAGTTCTTC
CASSVLSGTNYNEQFF
>-|-|TRBV5-6|TRBJ2-1
TGTGCCAGCAGCTTGGTCGCCAGTGTAACTGAGCAGTTCTTC
CASSLVASVTEQFF
>-|-|TRBV6-6|TRBJ1-1
TGTGCCAGCAGCCCCGGGCGAGCGAACACTGAAGCTTTCTTT
CASSPGRANTEAFF
>once|-|TRBV29-1|TRBJ2-5
TGCAGCGTGGGACCGCACCAAGAGACCCAGTACTTC
CSVGPHQETQYF
>-|-|TRBV2|TRBJ1-2
TGTGCCAGCAGCCTCCAGTGGGGGCCCGGTGGCTACACCTTC
CASSLQWGPGGYTF
>-|TRBD1|TRBV27|TRBJ2-7
TGTGCCAGCAGTCGGACAGGGTCCTACGAGCAGTACTTC
CASSRTGSYEQYF
>-|-|TRBV29-1|TRBJ1-2
TGCAGCGTTGACCTAAACAGGGATGGCTACACCTTC
CSVDLNRDGYTF
>-|-|TRBV29-1|TRBJ2-7
TGCAGCGTCCGGGACAACTCCTACGAGCAGTACTTC
CSVRDNSYEQYF
>-|TRBD1|TRBV5-6|TRBJ1-5
TGTGCCAGCAGCTTGCTTACCGGGACAGGATTAGATCAGCCCCAGCATTTT
CASSLLTGTGLDQPQHF
>-|-|TRBV14|TRBJ1-6
TGTGCCAGCAGCCAAGATGCCGGGAGGAATAATTCACCCCTCCACTTT
CASSQDAGRNNSPLHF
>-|-|TRBV4-2|TRBJ1-1
TGTGCCAGCAGCCGGCTTGGTGACGGCACTGAAGCTTTCTTT
CASSRLGDGTEAFF
>few|-|TRBV28|TRBJ1-3
TGTGCCAGCAGTTTCGGGGGATCATCTGGAAACACCATATATTTT
CASSFGGSSGNTIYF
>-|TRBD2|TRBV29-1|TRBJ2-1
TGCAGCGCCCCGGGACTAGGGGGCAATGAGCAGTTCTTC
CSAPGLGGNEQFF
>-|-|TRBV27|TRBJ1-4
TGTGCCAGCGCTCGCAGGGAAACTAATGAAAAACTGTTTTTT
CASARRETNEKLFF
>-|TRBD2|TRBV2|TRBJ2-7
TGTGCCAGCTCACGGGGGACTAGCGGGGACTACGAGCAGTACTTC
CASSRGTSGDYEQYF
>-|-|TRBV5-6|TRBJ1-5
TGTGCCAGCAGCTTGGCCCGCGGGCATCAGCCCCAGCATTTT
CASSLARGHQPQHF
>-|TRBD1|TRBV6-5|TRBJ1-2
TGTGCCAGCAACGCTCTGGACAGGGGGTACTATGGCTACACCTTC
CASNALDRGYYGYTF
>-|-|TRBV9|TRBJ2-2
TGTGCCAGCAGCGTTACGGTGACCGGGGAGCTGTTTTTT
CASSVTVTGELFF
>-|TRBD1|TRBV19|TRBJ1-1
TGTGCCAGTAGTATTAAGAGGAGGTTGACAGGGGGTACTGAAGCTTTCTTT
CASSIKRRLTGGTEAFF
>-|-|TRBV29-1|TRBJ1-2
TGCAGCGTGACCGGGACGGAAGATAACTATGGCTACACCTTC
CSVTGTEDNYGYTF
>few|-|TRBV7-2|TRBJ2-3
TGTGCCAGCAGCTTAGCCAAGTACGGCCGAGGCACCTACACAGATACGCAGTATTTT
CASSLAKYGRGTYTDTQYF
>-|-|TRBV28|TRBJ1-5
TGTGCCAGCAGTTCACCCCATGCTTCCGGGGACGATCAGCCCCAGCATTTT
CASSSPHASGDDQPQHF
>-|TRBD1|TRBV4-2|TRBJ2-7
TGTGCCAGCAGCCAAGAAAGTGGACAGGGCCACGAGCAGTACTTC
CASSQESGQGHEQYF
>few|TRBD1|TRBV7-9|TRBJ2-2
TGTGCCAGCAGCTTATCCGGGACAGGGTCAATCGGGGAGCTGTTTTTT
CASSLSGTGSIGELFF
>-|TRBD2|TRBV19|TRBJ2-2
TGTGCCAGTAAAAGGGGAGGGGACACCGGGGAGCTGTTTTTT
CASKRGGDTGELFF
>-|-|TRBV7-3|TRBJ2-1
TGTGCCAGCAGCTTAGTGAACGTGAACTACAATGAGCAGTTCTTC
CASSLVNVNYNEQFF
>-|TRBD1|TRBV19|TRBJ1-1
TGTGCCAGTGCCCCGGGACAGGGACGGTCCAACACTGAAGCTTTCTTT
CASAPGQGRSNTEAFF
>-|TRBD1|TRBV5-4|TRBJ1-2
TGTGCCAGCAGCGCAGGGGGCGAATCGAGCTATGGCTACACCTTC
CASSAGGESSYGYTF
>-|-|TRBV11-1|TRBJ1-1
TGTGCCAGCAGCTTAGTCGGAGGGACGAACACTGAAGCTTTCTTT
CASSLVGGTNTEAFF
>-|-|TRBV6-1|TRBJ1-6
TGTGCCAGCAGGGTTGAGAGCTCCTATAATTCACCCCTCCACTTT
CASRVESSYNSPLHF
>-|-|TRBV4-1|TRBJ2-3
TGCGCCAGCGCCACGGCAATTAGCGCAGATACGCAGTATTTT
CASATAISADTQYF
>once|TRBD2|TRBV7-8|TRBJ2-1
TGTGCCAGCAGCCCACTAGCGGGGGGGCCTTTAACCTACAATGAGCAGTTCTTC
CASSPLAGGPLTYNEQFF
>many|-|TRBV7-2|TRBJ2-7
TGTGCCAGCAGCTTTTGGGACATCCTCTCCTACGAGCAGTACTTC
CASSFWDILSYEQYF
>-|TRBD1|TRBV7-3|TRBJ1-3
TGTGCCACCCCTTTAAGGGGACAGGGGGCCTACACCATATATTTT
CATPLRGQGAYTIYF
>many|-|TRBV27|TRBJ1-6
TGTGCCAGCAGTTTAATGGTTAATTCACCCCTCCACTTT
CASSLMVNSPLHF
>-|-|TRBV5-4|TRBJ2-3
TGTGCCAGCAGCTGGGACGGCGCGGGTACGCAGTATTTT
CASSWDGAGTQYF
>-|-|TRBV9|TRBJ2-2
TGTGCCAGCAGCGTAGGGTGGGGGCTAATGAACACCGGGGAGCTGTTTTTT
CASSVGWGLMNTGELFF
>-|TRBD1|TRBV4-1|TRBJ1-2
TGCGCCAGCAGCCGGCGGACAGGGGGGAACTATGGCTACACCTTC
CASSRRTGGNYGYTF
>-|-|TRBV5-4|TRBJ2-3
TGTGCCAGCAGCTCTACTAGTAAGAGCACAGATACGCAGTATTTT
CASSSTSKSTDTQYF
>-|-|TRBV11-2|TRBJ2-7
TGTGCCAGCAGCTTAAGATTAACGGGGGCTTACGAGCAGTACTTC
CASSLRLTGAYEQYF
>once|TRBD1|TRBV30|TRBJ1-2
TGTGCCTGGAGCCCGACAGGGTTCTATGGCTACACCTTC
CAWSPTGFYGYTF
>few|-|TRBV5-4|TRBJ1-2
TGTGCCAGCAGCTTGGGGAGAGGGTTCGGGGGGCTAAGTGGCTACACCTTC
CASSLGRGFGGLSGYTF
>-|-|TRBV6-5|TRBJ2-5
TGTGCCAGCAGCCACTATGGGGTCCAAGAGACCCAGTACTTC
CASSHYGVQETQYF
>once|-|TRBV28|TRBJ2-7
TGTGCCAGCAGGGGGAGTGACAACGAGCAGTACTTC
CASRGSDNEQYF
>-|-|TRBV7-9|TRBJ2-5
TGTGCCAGCAGCCCTCAATCGCTTCAAGAGACCCAGTACTTC
CASSPQSLQETQYF
>-|-|TRBV7-9|TRBJ1-1
TGTGCCAGCAGCTTTTACGGCCCCACTGAAGCTTTCTTT
CASSFYGPTEAFF
>-|TRBD1|TRBV7-2|TRBJ2-5
TGTGCCAGCAGCTTCAACAGGGGGAAGGAGACCCAGTACTTC
CASSFNRGKETQYF
>once|TRBD1|TRBV7-2|TRBJ2-5
TGTGCCAGCAGCCCGGGACAGATCCAAGAGACCCAGTACTTC
CASSPGQIQETQYF
>-|TRBD1|TRBV4-2|TRBJ2-3
TGTGCCAGCAGCCAGAATCCGGGACAGAGCACAGATACGCAGTATTTT
CASSQNPGQSTDTQYF
>-|TRBD1|TRBV5-4|TRBJ1-6
TGTGCCAGCAGCTCTGACAGGGACAATTCACCCCTCCACTTT
CASSSDRDNSPLHF